One and the same sample provided the 7 T cell receptor beta chains below, sequenced in a study of blood T cell repertoires in COVID-19. Sequencing used immunoSEQ multiplex PCR; TCRdb keeps in-frame clones, though not all of them. Of under 300,000 clones listed, 70% to 90% are singletons. The sample was peripheral blood. The receptors shown here come from a woman aged 60-75 years with active or convalescent COVID-19.

The CDR3 bases are TGTGCCAGCAGACACAGATTTACCTCCTACGAGCAGTACTTC. It specifies CASRHRFTSYEQYF. The rearrangement uses TRBV6-5 and TRBJ2-7; no clear D gene. Per germline, CDR1 MNHEY and CDR2 SVGAGI. The CDR3 sequence is 14 residues long. Deletions cut 6 bases from V and 0 bases from J, with 12 bases between.

The rearrangement joins TRBV25-1 to TRBJ2-5, with TRBD1 identical over 9 bases. The V gene end was trimmed by 3 bases and the J gene end by 5 bases; junction bases not matched to a gene: 7. The CDR3 length is 15 residues. Germline CDR1 is MGHDK and CDR2 is SYGVNS. This chain's CDR3 is CASSETTGGGETQYF. As DNA, the CDR3 is TGTGCCAGCAGTGAGACGACAGGGGGAGGGGAGACCCAGTACTTC.

The gene calls are TRBV7-8 and TRBJ2-1; tentatively, D is TRBD2 (6 bases). Trimming pared 0 bases from V and 3 bases from J, leaving 15 bases between. The CDR3 consists of 17 residues. Germline V gene data show CDR1 as SGHVS and CDR2 as FQNEAQ. CDR3: CASSLAPGLTIYNEQFF. CDR3 nucleotide sequence: TGTGCCAGCAGCTTAGCACCCGGACTAACCATCTACAATGAGCAGTTCTTC.

V gene TRBV6-5 combines with J gene TRBJ2-2; tentative D call: TRBD1 (5 bases). V gave up 7 bases and J gave up 1 base, with 13 bases separating them. The CDR3 extends over 15 amino acids. Germline V gene lookup returns CDR1 MNHEY and CDR2 SVGAGI. CDR3 coding DNA: TGTGCCAGCACTCTCTTCCAGGGGAACACCGGGGAGCTGTTTTTT. This codes for CASTLFQGNTGELFF.

The CDR3 here is CASSKNVKPYNEQFF. CDR3 coding DNA: TGTGCCAGCAGCAAGAACGTAAAGCCCTACAATGAGCAGTTCTTC. The chain couples TRBV7-3 to TRBJ2-1; no firm D call. Deletions cut 5 bases from V and 2 bases from J, with 13 bases between. The CDR3 is 15 residues long. Germline CDR1 is SGHTA and CDR2 is FQGTGA.

The chain is built from TRBV5-6 and TRBJ2-7, with TRBD1 identical over 7 bases. Germline V gene data show CDR1 as SGHDT and CDR2 as YYEEEE. This CDR3 comprises 14 residues. With V trimmed by 4 bases and J by 0 bases, 4 bases remained unmatched. CDR3 nucleotides: TGTGCCAGCAGCCCCGGGACAGTCTCCTACGAGCAGTACGTC. Translation: CASSPGTVSYEQYV.

V usage is TRBV3-1 (or the pseudogene TRBV3-2) and J usage is TRBJ2-5; a possible D gene is TRBD2 (7 bases). Germline loops: CDR1 LGHDT, CDR2 YNNKEL (reference sequence). This CDR3 spans 16 amino acids. V lost 3 bases and J 10 bases, leaving 24 bases between the germline ends. The CDR3 coding sequence is TGTGCCAGCAGCCAGCTGAGGCGGGGGCCCGGTGCGGACCAGTACTTC. As protein: CASSQLRRGPGADQYF.